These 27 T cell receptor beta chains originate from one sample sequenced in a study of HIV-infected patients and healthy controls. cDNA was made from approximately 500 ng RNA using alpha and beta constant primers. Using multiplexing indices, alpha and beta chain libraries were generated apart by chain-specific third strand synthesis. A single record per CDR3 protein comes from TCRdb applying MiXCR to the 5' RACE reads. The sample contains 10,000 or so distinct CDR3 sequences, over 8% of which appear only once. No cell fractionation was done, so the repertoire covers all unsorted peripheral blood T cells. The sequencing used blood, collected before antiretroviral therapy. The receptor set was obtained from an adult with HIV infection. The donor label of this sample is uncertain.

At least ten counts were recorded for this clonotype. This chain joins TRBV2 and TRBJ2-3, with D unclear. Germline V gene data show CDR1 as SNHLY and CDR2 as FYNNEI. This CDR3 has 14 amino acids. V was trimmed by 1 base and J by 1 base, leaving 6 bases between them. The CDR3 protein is CASSEERGTDTQYF. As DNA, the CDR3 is TGTGCCAGCAGTGAAGAAAGGGGCACAGATACGCAGTATTTT. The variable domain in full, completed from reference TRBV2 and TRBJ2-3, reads EPEVTQTPSHQVTQMGQEVILRCVPISNHLYFYWYRQILGQKVEFLVSFYNNEISEKSEIFDDQFSVERPDGSNFTLKIRSTKLEDSAMYFCASSEERGTDTQYFGPGTRLTVL.

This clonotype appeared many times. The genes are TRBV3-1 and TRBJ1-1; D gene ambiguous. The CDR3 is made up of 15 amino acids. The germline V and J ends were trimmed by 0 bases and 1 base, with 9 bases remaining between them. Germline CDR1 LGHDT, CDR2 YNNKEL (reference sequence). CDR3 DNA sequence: TGTGCCAGCAGCCAAGAACCCCACCCGAACACTGAAGCTTTCTTT. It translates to CASSQEPHPNTEAFF.

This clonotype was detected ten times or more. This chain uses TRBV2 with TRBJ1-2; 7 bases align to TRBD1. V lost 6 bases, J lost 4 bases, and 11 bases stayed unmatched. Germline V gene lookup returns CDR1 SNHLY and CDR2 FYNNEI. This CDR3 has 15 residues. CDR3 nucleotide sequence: TGTGCCAGCAGGGCTAGGCAGGGGGACATCTATGGCTACACCTTC. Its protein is CASRARQGDIYGYTF.

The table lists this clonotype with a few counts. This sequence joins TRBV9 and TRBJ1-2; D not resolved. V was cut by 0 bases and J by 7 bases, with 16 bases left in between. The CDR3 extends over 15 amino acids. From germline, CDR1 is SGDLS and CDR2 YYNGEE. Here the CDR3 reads CASSVDGSPSLGYTF. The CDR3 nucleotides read TGTGCCAGCAGCGTAGATGGTAGTCCTAGTCTTGGCTACACCTTC.

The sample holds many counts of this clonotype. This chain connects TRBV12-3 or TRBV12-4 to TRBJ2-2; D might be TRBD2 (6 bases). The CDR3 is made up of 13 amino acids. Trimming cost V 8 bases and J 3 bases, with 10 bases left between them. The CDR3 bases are TGTGCCAGCTCGGAGGGCGACACCGGGGAGCTGTTTTTT. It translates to CASSEGDTGELFF.

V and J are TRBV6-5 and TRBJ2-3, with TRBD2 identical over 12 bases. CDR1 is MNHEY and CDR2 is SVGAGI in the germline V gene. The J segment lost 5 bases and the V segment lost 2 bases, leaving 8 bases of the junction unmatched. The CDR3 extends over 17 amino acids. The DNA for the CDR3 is TGTGCCAGCAGTTACCCGCCCCTAGCGGGAGGGGTAGATACGCAGTATTTT. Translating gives CASSYPPLAGGVDTQYF.

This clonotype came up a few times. In DNA, the CDR3 is TGTGCCAGCAGTTCACCCGCGGGCGGAGAGACCCAGTACTTC. Its protein is CASSSPAGGETQYF. V and J are TRBV12-3 or TRBV12-4 and TRBJ2-5; possible D gene TRBD2, 5 bases. The V end lost 4 bases, the J end lost 4 bases, and 13 bases lay between the germline ends. The CDR3 consists of 14 residues.

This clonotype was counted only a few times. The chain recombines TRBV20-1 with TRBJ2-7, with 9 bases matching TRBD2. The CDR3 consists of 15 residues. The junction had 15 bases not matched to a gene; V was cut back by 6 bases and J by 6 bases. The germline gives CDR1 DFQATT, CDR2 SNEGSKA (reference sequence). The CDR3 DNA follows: TGCAGTGCAACCGGGACTAGCCGCGGATTACGCGAGCAGTACTTC. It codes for CSATGTSRGLREQYF.

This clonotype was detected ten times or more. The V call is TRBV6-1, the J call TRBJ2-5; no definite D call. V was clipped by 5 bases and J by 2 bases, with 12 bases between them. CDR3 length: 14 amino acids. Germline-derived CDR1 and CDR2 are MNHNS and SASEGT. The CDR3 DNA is TGTGCCAGCAGTCGAGTTCAAAGACAAGAGACCCAGTACTTC. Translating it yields CASSRVQRQETQYF.

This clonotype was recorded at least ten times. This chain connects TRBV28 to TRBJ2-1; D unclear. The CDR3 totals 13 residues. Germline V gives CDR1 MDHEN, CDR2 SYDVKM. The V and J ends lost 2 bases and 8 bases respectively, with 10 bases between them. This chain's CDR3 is CASSLKRIDEQFF. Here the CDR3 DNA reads TGTGCCAGCAGTTTAAAGAGGATCGATGAGCAGTTCTTC.

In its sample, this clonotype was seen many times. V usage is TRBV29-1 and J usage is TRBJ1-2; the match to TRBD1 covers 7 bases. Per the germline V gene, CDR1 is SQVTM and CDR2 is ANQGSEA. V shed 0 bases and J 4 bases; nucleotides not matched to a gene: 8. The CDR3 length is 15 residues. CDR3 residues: CSVEDRAGGSYGYTF. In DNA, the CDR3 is TGCAGCGTTGAAGATCGGGCAGGGGGATCCTATGGCTACACCTTC.

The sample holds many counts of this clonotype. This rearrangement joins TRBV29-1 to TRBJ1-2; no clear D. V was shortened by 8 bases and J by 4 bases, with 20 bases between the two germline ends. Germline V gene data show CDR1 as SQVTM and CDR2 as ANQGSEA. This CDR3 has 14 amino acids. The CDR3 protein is CSPTPAEDGYGYTF. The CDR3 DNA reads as TGCAGCCCGACTCCAGCGGAGGATGGCTATGGCTACACCTTC.

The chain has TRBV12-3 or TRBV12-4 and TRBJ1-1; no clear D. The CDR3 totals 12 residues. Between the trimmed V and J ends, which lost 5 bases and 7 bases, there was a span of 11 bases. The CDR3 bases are TGTGCCAGCAGTCCCGAGGCAGATGAAGCTTTCTTT. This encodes CASSPEADEAFF.

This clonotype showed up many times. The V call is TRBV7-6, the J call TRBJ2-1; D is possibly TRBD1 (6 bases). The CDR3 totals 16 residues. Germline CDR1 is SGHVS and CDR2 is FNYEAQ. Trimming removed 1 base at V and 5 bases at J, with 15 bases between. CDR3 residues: CASSLGTGSTHNEQFF. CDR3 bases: TGTGCCAGCAGCTTAGGAACAGGGTCCACACACAATGAGCAGTTCTTC.

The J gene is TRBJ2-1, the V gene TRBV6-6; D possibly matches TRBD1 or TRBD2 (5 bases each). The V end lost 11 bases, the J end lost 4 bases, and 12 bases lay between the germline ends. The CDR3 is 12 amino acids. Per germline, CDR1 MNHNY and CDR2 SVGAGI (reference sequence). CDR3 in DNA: TGTGCCTGCCGGGACGGGTACAATGAGCAGTTCTTC. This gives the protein CACRDGYNEQFF.

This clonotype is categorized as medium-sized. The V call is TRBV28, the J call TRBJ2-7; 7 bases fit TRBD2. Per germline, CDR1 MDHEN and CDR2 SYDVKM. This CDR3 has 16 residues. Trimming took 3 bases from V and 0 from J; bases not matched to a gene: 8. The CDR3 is CASSFLTKRDSYEQYF. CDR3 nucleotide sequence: TGTGCCAGCAGTTTCCTCACCAAGCGGGACTCCTACGAGCAGTACTTC.

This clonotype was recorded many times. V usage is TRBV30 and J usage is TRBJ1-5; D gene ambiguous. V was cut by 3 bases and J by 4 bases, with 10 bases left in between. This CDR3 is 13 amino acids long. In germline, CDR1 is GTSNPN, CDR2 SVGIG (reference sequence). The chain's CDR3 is CAWSLLGNQPQHF. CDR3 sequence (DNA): TGTGCCTGGAGCCTGTTAGGGAATCAGCCCCAGCATTTT.

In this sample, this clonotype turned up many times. The CDR3 region has the DNA TGCAGTGCTCGGACAGGGACGGATCAGCCCCAGCATTTT. Translating gives CSARTGTDQPQHF. The chain links TRBV20-1 to TRBJ1-5; TRBD1 matches 8 bases. CDR1 is DFQATT and CDR2 is SNEGSKA in the germline V gene (reference sequence). The V and J ends lost 5 bases and 5 bases, in that order; junction bases with no gene match: 5. The CDR3 spans 13 residues.

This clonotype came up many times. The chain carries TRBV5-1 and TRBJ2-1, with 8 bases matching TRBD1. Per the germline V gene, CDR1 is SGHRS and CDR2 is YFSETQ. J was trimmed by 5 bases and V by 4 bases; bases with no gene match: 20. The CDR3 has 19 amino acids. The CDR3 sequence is CASSPAVSRRTGLNNEQFF. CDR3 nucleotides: TGCGCCAGCAGCCCAGCAGTATCGAGAAGGACAGGGCTGAACAATGAGCAGTTCTTC.

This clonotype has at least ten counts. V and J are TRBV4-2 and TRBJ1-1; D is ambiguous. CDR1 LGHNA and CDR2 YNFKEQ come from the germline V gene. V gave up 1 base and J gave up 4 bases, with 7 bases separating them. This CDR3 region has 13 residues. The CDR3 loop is CASSQGAGTEAFF. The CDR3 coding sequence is TGTGCCAGCAGCCAAGGTGCGGGCACTGAAGCTTTCTTT.

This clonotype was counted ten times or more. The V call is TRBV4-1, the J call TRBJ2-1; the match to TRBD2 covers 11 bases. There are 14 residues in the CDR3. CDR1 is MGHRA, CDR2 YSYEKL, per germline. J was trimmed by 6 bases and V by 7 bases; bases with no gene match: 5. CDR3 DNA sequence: TGCGCCAGCAACCCGGGACTAGCGGCCAATGAGCAGTTCTTC. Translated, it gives CASNPGLAANEQFF.

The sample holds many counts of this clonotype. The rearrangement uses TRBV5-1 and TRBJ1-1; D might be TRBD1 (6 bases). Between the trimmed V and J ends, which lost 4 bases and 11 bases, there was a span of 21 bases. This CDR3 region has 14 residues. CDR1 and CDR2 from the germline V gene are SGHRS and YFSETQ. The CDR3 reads CASSDGQQLNLAFF. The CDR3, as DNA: TGCGCCAGCAGCGATGGACAGCAACTAAACTTGGCTTTCTTT.

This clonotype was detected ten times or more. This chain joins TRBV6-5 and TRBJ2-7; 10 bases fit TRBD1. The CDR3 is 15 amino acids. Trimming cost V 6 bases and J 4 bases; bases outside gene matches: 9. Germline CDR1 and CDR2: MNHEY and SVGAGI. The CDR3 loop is CASSRRVDRGYEQYF. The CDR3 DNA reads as TGTGCCAGCAGCCGACGAGTGGACAGGGGGTACGAGCAGTACTTC.

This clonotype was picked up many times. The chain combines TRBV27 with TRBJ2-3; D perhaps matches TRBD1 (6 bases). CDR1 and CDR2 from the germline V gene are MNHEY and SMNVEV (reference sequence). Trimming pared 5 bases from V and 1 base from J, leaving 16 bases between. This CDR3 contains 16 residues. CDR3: CASSRTGLGRTDTQYF. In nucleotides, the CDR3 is TGTGCCAGCAGTAGAACAGGGTTAGGACGCACAGATACGCAGTATTTT.

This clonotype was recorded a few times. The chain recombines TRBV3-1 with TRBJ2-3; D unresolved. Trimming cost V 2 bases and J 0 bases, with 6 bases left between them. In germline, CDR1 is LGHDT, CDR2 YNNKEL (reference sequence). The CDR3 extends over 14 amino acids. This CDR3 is CASSQLTSTDTQYF. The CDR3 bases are TGTGCCAGCAGCCAACTTACTAGCACAGATACGCAGTATTTT.

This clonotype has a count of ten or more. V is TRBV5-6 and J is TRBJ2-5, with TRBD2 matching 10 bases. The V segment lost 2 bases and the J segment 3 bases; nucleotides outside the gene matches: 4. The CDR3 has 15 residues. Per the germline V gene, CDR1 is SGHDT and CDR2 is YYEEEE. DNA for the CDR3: TGTGCCAGCAGCTTAGCCACTAGCGGGGAAGAGACCCAGTACTTC. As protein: CASSLATSGEETQYF.

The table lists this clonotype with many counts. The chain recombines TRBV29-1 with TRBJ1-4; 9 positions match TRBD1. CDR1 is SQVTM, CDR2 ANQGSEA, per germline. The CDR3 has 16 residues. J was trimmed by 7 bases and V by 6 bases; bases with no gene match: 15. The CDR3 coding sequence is TGCAGCGTATTGTTCAATCCCGGGACAGGGCTTGAAAAACTGTTTTTT. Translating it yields CSVLFNPGTGLEKLFF.